This T cell receptor (beta chain) was recorded in a study of shared clonotypes between healthy human individuals. Study details: Researchers assigned three CD4 naive, three CD4 memory, two CD8 naive and one CD8 memory plate to each donor. Study results and caveats: Few donors limited the genetic and exposure-history diversity represented.

A remark on this clone: The antigen is undetermined.

In the original processing: ImmunoSEQ output held junction-only sequences without quality scores, so filtering differed. The table came from immunoSEQ multiplex PCR; TCRdb's copy has only in-frame clones and leaves some out. Clonal size and the V and J genes are those of that table, whereas D and trimming came from the DNA. Of 2 million to 2.5 million clones listed, almost 96% are singletons. Germline CDR1 is SGHDT and CDR2 is YYEEEE. The CDR3 extends over 12 amino acids. Trimming stripped 6 bases from V and 5 bases from J, with 10 bases between. The receptor's source is a man aged 18 to 30 in good health. The chain employs TRBV5-6 and TRBJ2-3; tentative D call: TRBD2 (6 bases). Sequenced: naive CD4+ T cells sorted from blood. Specified subset: CD45RA+ positively selected. CDR3 loop: CASNREIDTQYF. The CDR3 nucleotides are TGTGCCAGCAACCGGGAGATAGATACGCAGTATTTT.